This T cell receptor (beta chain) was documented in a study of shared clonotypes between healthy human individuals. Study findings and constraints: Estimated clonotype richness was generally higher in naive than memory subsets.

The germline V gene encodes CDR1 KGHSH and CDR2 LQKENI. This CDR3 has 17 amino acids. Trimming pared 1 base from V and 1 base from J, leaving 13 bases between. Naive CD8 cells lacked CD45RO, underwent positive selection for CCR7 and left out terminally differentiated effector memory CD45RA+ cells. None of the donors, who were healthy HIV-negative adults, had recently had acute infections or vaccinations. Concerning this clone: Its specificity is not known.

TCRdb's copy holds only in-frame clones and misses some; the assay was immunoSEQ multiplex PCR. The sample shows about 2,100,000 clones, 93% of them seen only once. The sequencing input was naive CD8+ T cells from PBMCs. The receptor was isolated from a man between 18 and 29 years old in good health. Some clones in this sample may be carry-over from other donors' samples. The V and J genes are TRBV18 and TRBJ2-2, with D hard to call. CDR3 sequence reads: CASSPREARKNTGELFF. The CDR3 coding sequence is TGTGCCAGCTCACCACGGGAAGCGCGGAAGAACACCGGGGAGCTGTTTTTT.